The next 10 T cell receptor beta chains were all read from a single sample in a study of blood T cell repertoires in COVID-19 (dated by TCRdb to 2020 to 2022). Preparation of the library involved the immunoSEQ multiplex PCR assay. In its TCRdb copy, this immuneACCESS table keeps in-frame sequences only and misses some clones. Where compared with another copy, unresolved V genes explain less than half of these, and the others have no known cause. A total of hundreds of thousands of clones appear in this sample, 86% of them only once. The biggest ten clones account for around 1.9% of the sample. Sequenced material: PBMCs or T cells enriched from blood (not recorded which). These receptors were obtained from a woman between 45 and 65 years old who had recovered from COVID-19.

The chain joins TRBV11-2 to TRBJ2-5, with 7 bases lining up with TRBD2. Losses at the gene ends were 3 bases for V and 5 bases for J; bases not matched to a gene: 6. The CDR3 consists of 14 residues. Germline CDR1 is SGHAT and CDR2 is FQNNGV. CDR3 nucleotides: TGTGCCAGCAGCTTCGCGGGGGAGGGGGAGACCCAGTACTTC. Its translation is CASSFAGEGETQYF.

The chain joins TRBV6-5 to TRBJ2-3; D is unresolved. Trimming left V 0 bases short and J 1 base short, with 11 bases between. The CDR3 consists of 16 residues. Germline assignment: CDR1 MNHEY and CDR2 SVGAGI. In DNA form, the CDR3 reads TGTGCCAGCAGTTACTCTCCGCGGCAGCGCACAGATACGCAGTATTTT. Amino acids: CASSYSPRQRTDTQYF.

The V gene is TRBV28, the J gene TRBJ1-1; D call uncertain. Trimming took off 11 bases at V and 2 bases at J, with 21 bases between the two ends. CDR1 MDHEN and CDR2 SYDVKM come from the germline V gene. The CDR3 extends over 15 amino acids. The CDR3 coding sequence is TGTGCCCACCGAAAGGTTCAGGCAACCAACACTGAAGCTTTCTTT. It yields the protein CAHRKVQATNTEAFF.

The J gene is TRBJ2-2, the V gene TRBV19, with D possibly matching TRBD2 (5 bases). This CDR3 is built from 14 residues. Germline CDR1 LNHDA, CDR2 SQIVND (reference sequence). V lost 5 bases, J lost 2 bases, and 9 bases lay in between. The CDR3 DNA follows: TGTGCCAGTAGTGACGGAGGAAACACCGGGGAGCTGTTTTTT. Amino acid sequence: CASSDGGNTGELFF.

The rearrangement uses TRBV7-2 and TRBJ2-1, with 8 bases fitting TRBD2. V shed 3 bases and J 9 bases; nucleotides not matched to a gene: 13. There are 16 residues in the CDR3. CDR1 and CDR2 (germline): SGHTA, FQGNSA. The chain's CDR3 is CASSFSGLAEGGEQFF. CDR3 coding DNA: TGTGCCAGCAGCTTCAGCGGACTAGCAGAAGGCGGTGAGCAGTTCTTC.

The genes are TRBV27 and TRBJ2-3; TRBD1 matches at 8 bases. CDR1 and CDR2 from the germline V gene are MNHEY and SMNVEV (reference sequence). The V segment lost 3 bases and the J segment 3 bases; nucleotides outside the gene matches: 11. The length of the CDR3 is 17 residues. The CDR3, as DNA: TGTGCCAGCAGTTTTCCTTCGACAGGGGCCTATACAGATACGCAGTATTTT. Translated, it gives CASSFPSTGAYTDTQYF.

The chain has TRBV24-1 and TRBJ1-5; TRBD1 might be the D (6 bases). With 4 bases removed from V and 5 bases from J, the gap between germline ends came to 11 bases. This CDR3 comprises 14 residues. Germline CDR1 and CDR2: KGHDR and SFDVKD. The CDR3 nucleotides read TGTGCCACCAGTGACAGGGGAGCGGATCAGCCCCAGCATTTT. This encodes CATSDRGADQPQHF.

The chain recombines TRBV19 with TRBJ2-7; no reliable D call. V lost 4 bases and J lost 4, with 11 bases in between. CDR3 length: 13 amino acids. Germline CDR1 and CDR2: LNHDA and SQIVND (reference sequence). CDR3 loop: CASSTVGAYEQYF. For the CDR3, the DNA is TGTGCCAGTAGTACAGTCGGAGCTTACGAGCAGTACTTC.

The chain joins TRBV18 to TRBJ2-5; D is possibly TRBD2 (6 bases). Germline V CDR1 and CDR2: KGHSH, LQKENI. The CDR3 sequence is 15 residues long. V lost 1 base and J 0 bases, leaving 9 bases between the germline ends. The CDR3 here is CASSPRAGYQETQYF. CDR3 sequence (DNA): TGTGCCAGCTCACCACGGGCGGGGTACCAAGAGACCCAGTACTTC.

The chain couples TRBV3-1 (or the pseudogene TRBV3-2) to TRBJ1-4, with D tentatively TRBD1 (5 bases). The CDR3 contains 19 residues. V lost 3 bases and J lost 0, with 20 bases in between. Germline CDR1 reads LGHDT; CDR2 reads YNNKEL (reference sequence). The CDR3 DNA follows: TGTGCCAGCAGCCATGAAGGACACTCCAACTCTGCAACTAATGAAAAACTGTTTTTT. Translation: CASSHEGHSNSATNEKLFF.